This TCR beta chain was documented in a study of T cell repertoires in cytomegalovirus infection. Study-wide background: It was the public TCR beta signatures that indicated both CMV infection and matching HLA type.

From the reads, TCRdb called clonotypes with MiXCR, one entry per CDR3 protein. The data show about 180,000 distinct CDR3 sequences, 17% seen once. Overall study results and limits: Based on cumulative public TCR beta family frequency, carriers of CMV plus the relevant HLA were identified. Dominant in the ex vivo response were TCR beta clonotypes restricted by HLA-C and specific for CMV.

In regard to this clonotype: The antigen is not known.

The CDR3 sequence is 15 residues long. Germline assignment: CDR1 DFQATT and CDR2 SNEGSKA (reference sequence). After removal of 0 bases from V and 4 bases from J, the junction contained 7 bases not matched to a gene. The sample comprised CD8+ T cells from PBMCs. The receptor comes from a human donor in good health (CMV status not recorded). Some clones in this sample may be carry-over from other donors' samples. The rearrangement links TRBV20-1 to TRBJ2-3; TRBD1 matches 7 bases. In DNA, the CDR3 is TGCAGTGCTAGAGATCGGAGCCAGGGGGCAGATACGCAGTATTTT. Amino acids: CSARDRSQGADTQYF.